This passage covers 17 T cell receptor beta chains from one sample sequenced in a study of T cell repertoires in cytomegalovirus infection (dated by TCRdb to about 2019). The instrument given in TCRdb is Illumina HiSeq 1500. The public sequencing data were trimmed at Q25 with fastp and processed into clonotypes with MiXCR by TCRdb, which kept only in-frame beta chains. For every CDR3 protein sequence, its rows merge into one entry that carries the most common genes and DNA. This sample gives approximately 730,000 distinct CDR3 sequences in total; around 29% of them show up just once. The top ten clones comprise around 12% of the sample. The treatment or condition tag for this specimen amounts to: in vitro stimulation with specific CMV peptide epitopes to enrich CMV-specific T cells. Their antigens remain unidentified. The material was cultured CD8+ T cells from PBMCs, obtained from culture after CMV antigen stimulation. The receptors stem from a human donor in good health (CMV status not recorded). Some clones in this sample may be carry-over from other donors' samples.

V and J are TRBV5-1 and TRBJ2-5, with 7 bases aligning to TRBD1. Germline V gene data show CDR1 as SGHRS and CDR2 as YFSETQ. The trim removed 5 bases at V and 4 bases at J, leaving 23 bases unmatched. The CDR3 is 19 residues long. CDR3 protein: CASSSPTGLRSSYSETQYF. Here the CDR3 DNA reads TGCGCCAGCAGTTCCCCGACAGGGTTGAGGTCTTCGTATTCAGAGACCCAGTACTTC.

The chain employs TRBV5-6 and TRBJ1-5; D perhaps matches TRBD1 (6 bases). V lost 1 base, J lost 6 bases, and 11 bases lay in between. Germline V gene data show CDR1 as SGHDT and CDR2 as YYEEEE. The CDR3 is made up of 14 amino acids. In nucleotides, the CDR3 is TGTGCCAGCAGCTTGACAGGGATGGGTCAGCCCCAGCATTTT. Amino acids: CASSLTGMGQPQHF.

This clonotype appeared a single time. The chain combines TRBV2 with TRBJ2-1, with D hard to call. This CDR3 comprises 11 residues. Germline lookup yields CDR1 SNHLY and CDR2 FYNNEI. V lost 7 bases, J lost 9 bases, and 10 bases lay in between. The CDR3 loop reads CASTLRSEQFF. The CDR3 coding sequence is TGTGCCAGCACCCTAAGGTCTGAGCAGTTCTTC.

The chain recombines TRBV6-2 or TRBV6-3 with TRBJ1-2; D remains ambiguous. The V end was cut by 7 bases, the J end by 2 bases, with 8 bases between. Germline CDR1 and CDR2: MNHEY and SVGEGT. The CDR3 has 12 amino acids. DNA for the CDR3: TGTGCCAGCATGAACGGGAACTATGGCTACACCTTC. As protein: CASMNGNYGYTF.

J is TRBJ2-2 and V is TRBV2, with D tentatively TRBD1 or TRBD2 (5 bases each). V lost 6 bases and J 7 bases, leaving 18 bases between the germline ends. Germline loops: CDR1 SNHLY, CDR2 FYNNEI. The CDR3 runs 15 residues. CDR3 amino acids: CASRAPWGTIGELFF. The CDR3 nucleotides are TGTGCCAGCAGAGCCCCCTGGGGGACCATCGGGGAGCTGTTTTTT. The full variable domain, completed using reference TRBV2 and TRBJ2-2, is EPEVTQTPSHQVTQMGQEVILRCVPISNHLYFYWYRQILGQKVEFLVSFYNNEISEKSEIFDDQFSVERPDGSNFTLKIRSTKLEDSAMYFCASRAPWGTIGELFFGEGSRLTVL.

In its sample, this clonotype was seen a few times. The chain joins TRBV7-9 to TRBJ2-2; D is possibly TRBD1 (6 bases). This CDR3 contains 18 residues. V gave up 5 bases and J gave up 6 bases, with 25 bases separating them. Germline-derived CDR1 and CDR2 are SEHNR and FQNEAQ (reference sequence). CDR3 sequence reads: CASSPGGQGTTSAGELFF. The CDR3 DNA reads TGTGCCAGCAGCCCCGGTGGTCAGGGGACAACTTCGGCCGGGGAGCTGTTTTTT.

The chain employs TRBV5-6 and TRBJ2-3, with TRBD2 identical over 14 bases. Unmatched junction bases numbered 1, after V lost 0 bases and J lost 4 bases. This CDR3 region has 16 residues. CDR1 and CDR2 (germline): SGHDT, YYEEEE. The CDR3 bases are TGTGCCAGCAGCTTGGAGACTAGCGGGGGGGCAGATACGCAGTATTTT. Amino acids: CASSLETSGGADTQYF. Full variable domain (missing parts from reference TRBV5-6 and TRBJ2-3): DAGVTQSPTHLIKTRGQQVTLRCSPKSGHDTVSWYQQALGQGPQFIFQYYEEEERQRGNFPDRFSGHQFPNYSSELNVNALLLGDSALYLCASSLETSGGADTQYFGPGTRLTVL.

This clonotype was detected only a few times. This rearrangement joins TRBV27 to TRBJ1-5, with 8 bases lining up with TRBD1. The CDR3 contains 13 residues. After removal of 0 bases from V and 14 bases from J, the junction contained 6 bases not matched to a gene. Germline V gene lookup returns CDR1 MNHEY and CDR2 SMNVEV (reference sequence). CDR3 amino acids: CASSLSRTGKKHF. CDR3 coding DNA: TGTGCCAGCAGTTTATCGAGGACAGGGAAAAAGCATTTT.

This clonotype has at least ten counts. The CDR3 loop reads CASSSTPSGASTDTQYF. The CDR3 DNA sequence: TGTGCCAGCAGCTCGACTCCTAGCGGGGCTAGCACAGATACGCAGTATTTT. This chain connects TRBV7-9 to TRBJ2-3, with TRBD2 matching over 9 bases. The CDR3 spans 17 residues. CDR1 is SEHNR, CDR2 FQNEAQ, per germline (reference sequence). V was clipped by 4 bases and J by 0 bases; unmatched bases: 8.

This clonotype was counted a few times. CDR3 bases: TGTGCCAGCAGCTTTGAGGGGGGCATGAACACTGAAGCTTTCTTT. Translation gives CASSFEGGMNTEAFF. The chain couples TRBV7-9 to TRBJ1-1; possible D gene TRBD1, 6 bases. Per the germline V gene, CDR1 is SEHNR and CDR2 is FQNEAQ (reference sequence). There are 15 residues in the CDR3. V was cut by 3 bases and J by 0 bases, with 11 bases left in between. The full variable domain, with the rest looked up from reference TRBV7-9 and TRBJ1-1, is DTGVSQNPRHKITKRGQNVTFRCDPISEHNRLYWYRQTLGQGPEFLTYFQNEAQLEKSRLLSDRFSAERPKGSFSTLEIQRTEQGDSAMYLCASSFEGGMNTEAFFGQGTRLTVV.

This sequence joins TRBV6-2 or TRBV6-3 and TRBJ2-7; TRBD2 is a possible D gene (6 bases). This CDR3 has 10 amino acids. V was cut by 8 bases and J by 4 bases, with 6 bases left in between. Germline CDR1 and CDR2: MNHEY and SVGEGT. The CDR3 DNA sequence: TGTGCCAGCGGGACTTACGAGCAGTACGTC. Translated: CASGTYEQYV.

The rearrangement uses TRBV2 and TRBJ1-2; D might be TRBD1 (5 bases). The ends were cut back, 8 bases at V and 5 bases at J, with 15 bases in the middle. CDR1 is SNHLY, CDR2 FYNNEI, per germline. The CDR3 totals 13 residues. CDR3 DNA: TGTGCCAGCGCCGGGGCCCTTCGGTATGGCTACACCTTC. It specifies CASAGALRYGYTF.

Only a few counts were recorded for this clonotype. V usage is TRBV12-3 or TRBV12-4 and J usage is TRBJ1-2, with 11 bases lining up with TRBD1. With V trimmed by 5 bases and J by 6 bases, 5 bases remained unmatched. This CDR3 comprises 14 residues. The CDR3 DNA follows: TGTGCCAGCAGTACTGGACAGGGGGCGAATGGCTACACCTTC. It encodes CASSTGQGANGYTF.

The chain links TRBV27 to TRBJ2-7, with a weak D call TRBD2 (6 bases). This CDR3 has 14 residues. Germline V lookup: CDR1 MNHEY, CDR2 SMNVEV (reference sequence). The CDR3 loop reads CATSLRGPSYEQYV. CDR3 nucleotide sequence: TGTGCCACCAGTCTGCGGGGCCCATCCTACGAGCAGTACGTC.

The CDR3 region is CASSQWAANTGELFF. The CDR3 DNA follows: TGTGCCAGCAGCCAATGGGCCGCGAACACCGGGGAGCTGTTTTTT. This sequence joins TRBV14 and TRBJ2-2; D remains unclear. The germline CDR1 and CDR2 sequences are SGHDN and FVKESK. The CDR3 length is 15 residues. Trimming removed 2 bases from V and 0 bases from J, with 7 bases in between.

This clonotype has ten or more counts. The chain is built from TRBV7-8 and TRBJ2-6; D call uncertain. This CDR3 region has 15 residues. The V end lost 5 bases, the J end lost 0 bases, and 8 bases lay between the germline ends. CDR1 is SGHVS, CDR2 FQNEAQ, per germline. This CDR3 is CASSPWISGANVLTF. The CDR3 region has the DNA TGTGCCAGCAGCCCCTGGATCTCTGGGGCCAACGTCCTGACTTTC.

The CDR3 bases are TGTGCCAGCAGCCTGAGCGCGGGGGGTTATAATGAAAAACTGTTTTTT. Its protein is CASSLSAGGYNEKLFF. The rearrangement uses TRBV14 and TRBJ1-4; maybe TRBD1 (5 bases). Trimming removed 4 bases from V and 4 bases from J, with 16 bases in between. Germline CDR1 and CDR2: SGHDN and FVKESK. This CDR3 comprises 16 residues.